What follows are 17 T cell receptor beta chains derived from one specimen sequenced in a study of T cells in Graves' hyperthyroidism and ophthalmopathy. The CDR3 regions of TCR beta were amplified from RNA transcripts. The HTBI primer set served for first-round RT-PCR of the TCR CDR3. TCRdb called the multiplex PCR reads again in MiXCR, with one record for every CDR3 protein. Found here are roughly 700,000 distinct CDR3 sequences, 14% of them singletons; the top ten hold more than 8.5%. Sequenced sample: blood. The receptors stem from a woman under 30 with Graves' hyperthyroidism.

This clonotype was recorded once. The chain recombines TRBV9 with TRBJ1-2; possibly TRBD1 for D (6 bases). The CDR3 is 15 residues long. Germline CDR1 and CDR2: SGDLS and YYNGEE. Trimming removed 7 bases at V and 4 bases at J, with 20 bases between. The CDR3 here is CASSQVLTGAYGYTF. The DNA of the CDR3 is TGTGCCAGCTCCCAAGTACTGACAGGAGCCTATGGCTACACCTTC.

This clonotype was seen a handful of times. The V gene is TRBV15, the J gene TRBJ1-3, with D uncertain. Germline V lookup: CDR1 LNHNV, CDR2 YYDKDF (reference sequence). CDR3 size: 15 residues. Deletions cut 0 bases from V and 0 bases from J, with 6 bases between. CDR3 loop: CATSRDRNSGNTIYF. The CDR3 DNA sequence: TGTGCCACCAGCAGAGATCGAAACTCTGGAAACACCATATATTTT.

This clonotype was seen a handful of times. J is TRBJ1-1 and V is TRBV30, with D possibly being TRBD1 (6 bases). V was pared by 5 bases and J by 1 base, with 17 bases between. The germline V gene has CDR1 GTSNPN and CDR2 SVGIG (reference sequence). The length of the CDR3 is 15 residues. The CDR3 bases are TGTGCCTGGTGGGGGGGCGGGGCAGCGAACACTGAAGCTTTCTTT. Translated: CAWWGGGAANTEAFF.

This clonotype was counted ten times or more. V gene TRBV3-1 combines with J gene TRBJ2-3; perhaps TRBD2 as D (6 bases). The CDR3 spans 15 residues. Trimming cost V 7 bases and J 2 bases, with 16 bases left between them. The germline V gene encodes CDR1 LGHDT and CDR2 YNNKEL (reference sequence). CDR3 nucleotides: TGTGCCAGCAAGTCTTTGGGACTTCCCACAGATACGCAGTATTTT. Translation: CASKSLGLPTDTQYF.

V is TRBV11-2 and J is TRBJ2-2, with no clear D. The CDR3 is 15 amino acids. V lost 6 bases to trimming and J lost 3 bases, with 14 bases between them. Germline CDR1 reads SGHAT; CDR2 reads FQNNGV. CDR3 nucleotides: TGTGCCAGCAGAGGCCTCCCGCAGTACACCGGGGAGCTGTTTTTT. Amino acid sequence: CASRGLPQYTGELFF.

This clonotype was seen many times. V gene TRBV24-1 combines with J gene TRBJ2-1; 14 bases match TRBD2. Germline lookup yields CDR1 KGHDR and CDR2 SFDVKD. The V gene end was trimmed by 1 base and the J gene end by 0 bases; junction bases not matched to a gene: 4. CDR3 size: 19 residues. This chain's CDR3 is CATSDFTGTSGGSYNEQFF. CDR3 nucleotide sequence: TGTGCCACCAGTGATTTCACAGGGACTAGCGGGGGCTCCTACAATGAGCAGTTCTTC.

This clonotype was recorded at least ten times. The genes are TRBV30 and TRBJ1-3; D not certain. The V end lost 2 bases, the J end lost 4 bases, and 18 bases lay between the germline ends. This CDR3 spans 16 amino acids. CDR1 and CDR2 from the germline V gene are GTSNPN and SVGIG (reference sequence). The CDR3 bases are TGTGCCTGGAGTCCTGGACGGACCTCTTACGGAAACACCATATATTTT. Its protein is CAWSPGRTSYGNTIYF. The variable domain in full, completed from reference TRBV30 and TRBJ1-3, reads SQTIHQWPATLVQPVGSPLSLECTVEGTSNPNLYWYRQAAGRGLQLLFYSVGIGQISSEVPQNLSASRPQDRQFILSSKKLLLSDSGFYLCAWSPGRTSYGNTIYFGEGSWLTVV.

The chain carries TRBV19 and TRBJ1-1, with D possibly TRBD1 on 5 matching bases. CDR3 length: 13 residues. Germline CDR1 LNHDA, CDR2 SQIVND (reference sequence). V shed 1 base and J shed 4 bases, with 7 bases lying between them. Written as DNA, the CDR3 is TGTGCCAGTAGTATAGCGGGGACCACTGAAGCTTTCTTT. Protein: CASSIAGTTEAFF. The full variable domain, completed using reference TRBV19 and TRBJ1-1, is DGGITQSPKYLFRKEGQNVTLSCEQNLNHDAMYWYRQDPGQGLRLIYYSQIVNDFQKGDIAEGYSVSREKKESFPLTVTSAQKNPTAFYLCASSIAGTTEAFFGQGTRLTVV.

This clonotype was seen a few times. Written as DNA, the CDR3 is TGTGCCAGCACTGTCCCGGGACAGGGGATGAGTGAGCAGTTCTTC. This translates into CASTVPGQGMSEQFF. This chain connects TRBV28 to TRBJ2-1; 10 bases match TRBD1. Germline CDR1 and CDR2: MDHEN and SYDVKM. The CDR3 is made up of 15 amino acids. J was trimmed by 9 bases and V by 7 bases; bases with no gene match: 12.

This clonotype was found many times. V and J are TRBV6-5 and TRBJ1-5, with D unclear. V dropped 2 bases and J dropped 6 bases, with 8 bases sitting between them. This CDR3 contains 13 residues. Germline V CDR1 and CDR2: MNHEY, SVGAGI. CDR3 residues: CASSYVPGQPQHF. The CDR3 coding sequence is TGTGCCAGCAGTTACGTCCCGGGTCAGCCCCAGCATTTT.

A note on this clonotype: At one end the junction does not follow the germline gene, possibly because of a read error. The chain combines TRBV6-2 or TRBV6-3 with TRBJ2-7; D is perhaps TRBD1 (8 bases). CDR1 is MNHEY, CDR2 SVGEGT, per germline. This CDR3 is built from 19 residues. The DNA of the CDR3 is TGTGCCAGCAATTACACCCACAAACGGACAGGGAGGGTGGCCTACGAGCAGTACTTC. Amino acid sequence: CASNYTHKRTGRVAYEQYF.

The DNA for the CDR3 is TGCAGTGCCACCTCCACCTTCAGGGGACACGGGGGCAATGAAAAACTGTTTTTT. Translation gives CSATSTFRGHGGNEKLFF. The gene calls are TRBV20-1 and TRBJ1-4; D is perhaps TRBD1 (6 bases). Germline loops: CDR1 DFQATT, CDR2 SNEGSKA (reference sequence). This CDR3 is built from 18 residues. V gave up 6 bases and J gave up 5 bases, with 28 bases separating them.

This clonotype was detected a few times. The gene calls are TRBV20-1 and TRBJ2-7; TRBD2 might be the D (6 bases). The CDR3 spans 14 residues. Germline loops: CDR1 DFQATT, CDR2 SNEGSKA (reference sequence). Trimming stripped 3 bases from V and 1 base from J, with 13 bases between. The CDR3 region is CSASLGLGSYEQYF. In DNA form, the CDR3 reads TGCAGTGCTAGTCTGGGACTTGGTTCCTACGAGCAGTACTTC.

V and J are TRBV6-9 and TRBJ2-3, with 15 bases fitting TRBD2. Germline CDR1 MNHGY, CDR2 SVAAGI. The CDR3 consists of 19 residues. J lost 8 bases, V lost 4 bases, and 16 bases had no gene match. The CDR3 spells CASSFGTSGRLAFEVTQYF. DNA of the CDR3: TGTGCCAGCAGTTTCGGGACTAGCGGGAGGTTGGCCTTCGAGGTTACGCAGTATTTT.

This clonotype was detected many times. The rearrangement links TRBV4-3 to TRBJ2-3; TRBD2 aligns across 8 bases. Trimming removed 5 bases from V and 0 bases from J; junction bases left unmatched: 4. This CDR3 is 15 amino acids long. From germline, CDR1 is LGHNA and CDR2 YSLEER. Here the CDR3 reads CASSVAGTSTDTQYF. In DNA, the CDR3 is TGCGCCAGCAGCGTAGCGGGGACTAGCACAGATACGCAGTATTTT.

V gene TRBV20-1 combines with J gene TRBJ1-5; no reliable D call. Germline V CDR1 and CDR2: DFQATT, SNEGSKA (reference sequence). Trimming took off 4 bases at V and 6 bases at J, with 16 bases between the two ends. CDR3 size: 14 residues. The CDR3: CSAKRGGYGQPQHF. CDR3 nucleotides: TGCAGTGCTAAGCGGGGTGGCTATGGTCAGCCCCAGCATTTT.

The chain has TRBV28 and TRBJ2-5, with D possibly matching TRBD2 (5 bases). This CDR3 region has 15 residues. With 5 bases removed from V and 4 bases from J, the gap between germline ends came to 17 bases. The germline CDR1 and CDR2 sequences are MDHEN and SYDVKM. The CDR3 DNA reads TGTGCCAGCAGTAGGGCGGAGGAGGTCGGAGAGACCCAGTACTTC. Translated: CASSRAEEVGETQYF. The full variable domain, in which reference TRBV28 and TRBJ2-5 provide the parts outside the CDR3, is DVKVTQSSRYLVKRTGEKVFLECVQDMDHENMFWYRQDPGLGLRLIYFSYDVKMKEKGDIPEGYSVSREKKERFSLILESASTNQTSMYLCASSRAEEVGETQYFGPGTRLLVL.